The 22 T cell receptor beta chains presented below share a single source sample, sequenced in a study of T cells expressing NK-cell markers (dated by TCRdb to the early 2020s). The protocol used for the library was 5' RACE. Sequencer: Illumina HiSeq 2000. The reads, reprocessed by TCRdb, yield one row per CDR3 protein sequence and no DNA. The sample's records list roughly 300,000 distinct CDR3 sequences. Of the sample, around 4.3% falls within the top ten clones. The material sequenced was blood T cells: a sorted CD56 or NKG2C T cell subset, CD4+ or CD8+ T cells, or bulk PBMC T cells (not recorded which). These receptors all stem from a woman between 18 and 70 years old in good health.

The V and J genes are TRBV5-1 and TRBJ1-4. The CDR3 has 12 residues. CDR1 is SGHRS, CDR2 YFSETQ, per germline. CDR3 in amino acids: CASSLSAEKLFF.

The chain combines TRBV20-1 with TRBJ2-7; TCRdb selects TRBD1, and the lack of DNA leaves this call unchecked. This CDR3 is 13 amino acids long. The germline V gene encodes CDR1 DFQATT and CDR2 SNEGSKA (reference sequence). CDR3 amino acids: CSAPRTGAYEQYF.

The chain employs TRBV20-1 and TRBJ1-2; the D call from TCRdb, TRBD1, cannot be confirmed without DNA. Germline loops: CDR1 DFQATT, CDR2 SNEGSKA (reference sequence). The CDR3 contains 12 residues. CDR3 loop: CSGGRTGYGYTF.

This sequence joins TRBV12-3 or TRBV12-4 and TRBJ2-1. This CDR3 has 15 amino acids. The CDR3 loop reads CASSFLGTSYNEQFF.

This chain links TRBV19 with TRBJ1-1; TCRdb indicates TRBD1, and absent DNA this call remains unverified. From germline, CDR1 is LNHDA and CDR2 SQIVND (reference sequence). The CDR3 runs 14 residues. CDR3 residues: CASSMGQKNTEAFF.

The gene calls are TRBV19 and TRBJ2-7; TCRdb gives TRBD1 as the D gene, but with no DNA this cannot be confirmed. The CDR3 spans 13 residues. The germline V gene has CDR1 LNHDA and CDR2 SQIVND (reference sequence). The CDR3 loop is CASSRAESYEQYF.

The rearrangement links TRBV11-2 to TRBJ2-1; the D call from TCRdb, TRBD2, cannot be confirmed without DNA. This CDR3 has 16 residues. From germline, CDR1 is SGHAT and CDR2 FQNNGV. CDR3 region: CASSPHPGLAGVEQFF.

The chain carries TRBV5-1 and TRBJ1-4; TCRdb's assignment of TRBD1 cannot be checked, as there is no DNA. The CDR3 is 15 amino acids. CDR1 is SGHRS and CDR2 is YFSETQ in the germline V gene. The CDR3 reads CASSWTGGADEKLFF.

This chain links TRBV11-2 with TRBJ2-3; TCRdb picks TRBD2, but there is no DNA to check that call. CDR1 SGHAT and CDR2 FQNNGV come from the germline V gene. The CDR3 runs 17 residues. CDR3 amino acids: CASSGGLAGGPADTQYF.

The chain recombines TRBV20-1 with TRBJ2-1; TCRdb returns TRBD2, unconfirmable since there is no DNA. This CDR3 has 16 amino acids. The germline V gene encodes CDR1 DFQATT and CDR2 SNEGSKA (reference sequence). The CDR3 sequence: CSARDMRTSGTNEQFF.

The chain joins TRBV19 to TRBJ2-1. The CDR3 extends over 12 amino acids. Germline V lookup: CDR1 LNHDA, CDR2 SQIVND (reference sequence). CDR3 sequence reads: CASSKDFNEQFF.

The chain joins TRBV7-2 to TRBJ1-2; absent DNA, TCRdb's TRBD1 call cannot be checked. Germline CDR1 is SGHTA and CDR2 is FQGNSA. CDR3 length: 14 amino acids. CDR3 sequence reads: CASSLGGRHYGYTF.

The CDR3 region is CASSAFGNTIYF. This rearrangement joins TRBV9 to TRBJ1-3. This CDR3 has 12 amino acids. The germline gives CDR1 SGDLS, CDR2 YYNGEE.

The chain has TRBV3-1 and TRBJ2-3; TCRdb selects TRBD2, and the lack of DNA leaves this call unchecked. CDR1 is LGHDT and CDR2 is YNNKEL in the germline V gene (reference sequence). The CDR3 runs 15 residues. The CDR3 loop reads CASSALLQVADTQYF.

This chain's CDR3 is CATYTDTEAFF. This chain joins TRBV12-5 and TRBJ1-1. The CDR3 sequence is 11 residues long. CDR1 and CDR2 (germline): LGHNT, FRNRAP.

This chain joins TRBV20-1 and TRBJ2-7; TCRdb picks TRBD1, but there is no DNA to check that call. Germline V lookup: CDR1 DFQATT, CDR2 SNEGSKA (reference sequence). The CDR3 sequence is 16 residues long. CDR3 sequence reads: CSARLALGGRAHEQYF.

The CDR3 spells CASSLGGRDEAFF. V gene TRBV7-2 combines with J gene TRBJ1-1. The CDR3 loop spans 13 amino acids. Looked up from germline, CDR1 is SGHTA and CDR2 is FQGNSA.

V usage is TRBV6-1 and J usage is TRBJ1-2. Germline V lookup: CDR1 MNHNS, CDR2 SASEGT. This CDR3 has 14 amino acids. Here the CDR3 reads CASSPRDFSGGYTF.

The chain is built from TRBV5-6 and TRBJ1-5; TCRdb gives TRBD1 as the D gene, but with no DNA this cannot be confirmed. CDR3 length equals 15 residues. Germline V lookup: CDR1 SGHDT, CDR2 YYEEEE. CDR3 loop: CASSRSGTGNQPQHF.

CDR3: CSARFQGRTDTQYF. J is TRBJ2-3 and V is TRBV20-1; the D call from TCRdb, TRBD1, cannot be confirmed without DNA. This CDR3 region has 14 residues. From germline, CDR1 is DFQATT and CDR2 SNEGSKA (reference sequence).

This chain uses TRBV18 with TRBJ2-7; as DNA is missing, the TRBD2 call by TCRdb cannot be tested. The CDR3 sequence is 15 residues long. CDR1 is KGHSH, CDR2 LQKENI, per germline. CDR3 region: CASSPGGLAGGEQYF.

The chain is built from TRBV20-1 and TRBJ2-1; TCRdb picks TRBD1, but there is no DNA to check that call. The germline V gene encodes CDR1 DFQATT and CDR2 SNEGSKA (reference sequence). The CDR3 extends over 17 amino acids. This CDR3 reads CSARVMPGGRFGNEQFF.